One sample yielded the 17 T cell receptor beta chains listed below, sequenced in a study of shared clonotypes between healthy human individuals. Libraries were prepared by immunoSEQ multiplex PCR; TCRdb keeps only in-frame clonotypes and omits some of them. The sample carries about 2.1 million clones, roughly 95% recorded once. The naive CD8 fraction comprised CD45RO-negative cells positively selected for CCR7 and excluded terminally differentiated effector memory CD45RA+ cells. Sequences were obtained from naive CD8+ T cells from PBMCs. These receptor sequences come from a man aged 18 to 35 in good health. Some clones in this sample may be carry-over from other donors' samples.

Turning to this clone: Additional DNA sequences in this sample encode the identical CDR3. The chain joins TRBV4-1 to TRBJ2-5; D uncertain. The CDR3 is made up of 13 amino acids. The V end lost 0 bases, the J end lost 3 bases, and 5 bases lay between the germline ends. CDR1 is MGHRA, CDR2 YSYEKL, per germline. The CDR3 loop reads CASSQDSEETQYF. The CDR3 DNA sequence: TGCGCCAGCAGCCAAGATTCTGAAGAGACCCAGTACTTC.

Concerning this clone: In the same sample, other DNA sequences code for this CDR3. The genes are TRBV27 and TRBJ1-1, with a weak D call TRBD1 (5 bases). Germline assignment: CDR1 MNHEY and CDR2 SMNVEV (reference sequence). Trimming left V 1 base short and J 2 bases short, with 5 bases between. This CDR3 is 13 amino acids long. The DNA for the CDR3 is TGTGCCAGCAGTTTATGGACAAACACTGAAGCTTTCTTT. As protein: CASSLWTNTEAFF.

This rearrangement joins TRBV15 to TRBJ1-5; D unclear. The germline V and J ends were trimmed by 0 bases and 3 bases, with 15 bases remaining between them. Per the germline V gene, CDR1 is LNHNV and CDR2 is YYDKDF (reference sequence). The CDR3 sequence is 17 residues long. CDR3 protein: CATSRDREGRANQPQHF. The CDR3 DNA sequence: TGTGCCACCAGCAGAGATCGTGAAGGGAGGGCCAATCAGCCCCAGCATTTT.

The gene calls are TRBV28 and TRBJ2-4, with TRBD1 matching over 10 bases. Germline CDR1 is MDHEN and CDR2 is SYDVKM. The CDR3 spans 21 residues. The V gene end was trimmed by 3 bases and the J gene end by 3 bases; junction bases not matched to a gene: 20. The CDR3 protein is CASSFKDADRGTPGDKNIQYF. CDR3 bases: TGTGCCAGCAGTTTTAAAGACGCGGACAGGGGGACTCCGGGGGACAAAAACATTCAGTACTTC.

The chain has TRBV4-1 and TRBJ2-7; possible D gene TRBD1, 5 bases. Germline CDR1 and CDR2: MGHRA and YSYEKL. V was pared by 0 bases and J by 4 bases, with 13 bases between. This CDR3 region has 15 residues. The DNA for the CDR3 is TGCGCCAGCAGCCAAGAACATCGCAAGGGGTACGAGCAGTACTTC. It specifies CASSQEHRKGYEQYF.

The chain joins TRBV2 to TRBJ2-7; D gene ambiguous. Trimming removed 5 bases from V and 3 bases from J, with 14 bases in between. The CDR3 extends over 14 amino acids. Germline-derived CDR1 and CDR2 are SNHLY and FYNNEI. CDR3 DNA: TGTGCCAGCAGTTCCGTCGGGCCCAACTACGAGCAGTACTTC. The encoded protein is CASSSVGPNYEQYF.

V and J are TRBV28 and TRBJ2-7; 7 bases line up with TRBD1. The V and J ends lost 2 bases and 6 bases, in that order; junction bases with no gene match: 7. CDR1 and CDR2 from the germline V gene are MDHEN and SYDVKM. CDR3 length: 14 amino acids. The CDR3 reads CASSLGTELPEQYF. Written as DNA, the CDR3 is TGTGCCAGCAGTTTAGGGACAGAGCTCCCCGAGCAGTACTTC.

The J gene is TRBJ1-3, the V gene TRBV27; tentative D call: TRBD1 (5 bases). Germline CDR1 is MNHEY and CDR2 is SMNVEV (reference sequence). The CDR3 is made up of 13 amino acids. V dropped 4 bases and J dropped 6 bases, with 10 bases sitting between them. The CDR3 DNA reads TGTGCCAGCAGTTCAGGGACCCTAAACACCATATATTTT. This translates into CASSSGTLNTIYF.

The chain employs TRBV9 and TRBJ2-1; D may be TRBD1 or TRBD2 (5 bases each). The germline CDR1 and CDR2 sequences are SGDLS and YYNGEE. The CDR3 sequence is 16 residues long. The V end was cut by 4 bases, the J end by 2 bases, with 16 bases between. CDR3 loop: CASSSRVGVAYNEQFF. Here the CDR3 DNA reads TGTGCCAGCAGCTCCCGCGTGGGGGTAGCCTACAATGAGCAGTTCTTC.

The chain joins TRBV27 to TRBJ2-7; TRBD2 might be the D (5 bases). The germline gives CDR1 MNHEY, CDR2 SMNVEV (reference sequence). V shed 2 bases and J shed 5 bases, with 13 bases lying between them. The CDR3 extends over 14 amino acids. CDR3 coding DNA: TGTGCCAGCAGTTTACTCGGGGTAATCGACGAGCAGTACTTC. Residues: CASSLLGVIDEQYF.

A word on this clone: Other DNA sequences in this sample translate to the same CDR3. The chain couples TRBV27 to TRBJ2-3; D might be TRBD2 (5 bases). The ends were cut back, 1 base at V and 0 bases at J, with 8 bases in the middle. This CDR3 spans 15 amino acids. Germline CDR1 is MNHEY and CDR2 is SMNVEV (reference sequence). CDR3 loop: CASSLLRGSTDTQYF. CDR3 DNA: TGTGCCAGCAGTTTATTACGCGGGAGCACAGATACGCAGTATTTT.

The sample holds one count of this clone. The chain combines TRBV7-7 with TRBJ2-5; D uncertain. With 8 bases removed from V and 3 bases from J, the gap between germline ends came to 7 bases. The CDR3 extends over 11 amino acids. The germline gives CDR1 SSHAT, CDR2 FNYEAQ (reference sequence). CDR3 amino acids: CASGQKETQYF. CDR3 coding DNA: TGTGCCAGCGGGCAGAAAGAGACCCAGTACTTC.

V gene TRBV5-1 combines with J gene TRBJ2-1; 8 nucleotides match TRBD1. Germline assignment: CDR1 SGHRS and CDR2 YFSETQ. V lost 3 bases and J lost 8; bases outside the gene matches: 10. The CDR3 runs 15 residues. Here the CDR3 DNA reads TGCGCCAGCAGCTCGGCCCGGACAGGGATACATGAGCAGTTCTTC. It is translated as CASSSARTGIHEQFF.

The CDR3 DNA sequence: TGTGCCAGCAGTGAAGGGACAGACTCTGGAAACACCATATATTTT. Translation gives CASSEGTDSGNTIYF. The chain uses TRBV6-1 and TRBJ1-3; a possible D gene is TRBD1 (6 bases). The CDR3 runs 15 residues. With 1 base removed from V and 0 bases from J, the gap between germline ends came to 7 bases. Germline assignment: CDR1 MNHNS and CDR2 SASEGT.

Concerning this clone itself: Other DNA sequences in this specimen translate into the identical CDR3. The rearrangement uses TRBV27 and TRBJ1-5; D might be TRBD1 (5 bases). The V end was cut by 5 bases, the J end by 6 bases, with 20 bases between. Germline lookup yields CDR1 MNHEY and CDR2 SMNVEV (reference sequence). The CDR3 has 16 residues. CDR3: CASSPQTARVTQPQHF. The CDR3 coding sequence is TGTGCCAGCAGTCCACAGACAGCCCGGGTAACTCAGCCCCAGCATTTT.

The chain employs TRBV7-3 and TRBJ2-2, with 10 bases identical to TRBD2. J gave up 5 bases and V 0 bases, and 0 bases lay outside the gene matches. The CDR3 spans 15 residues. Germline lookup yields CDR1 SGHTA and CDR2 FQGTGA. The CDR3 sequence: CASSLTLAGTGELFF. For the CDR3, the DNA is TGTGCCAGCAGCTTAACACTAGCGGGGACCGGGGAGCTGTTTTTT.

This clone was found a few times. The rearrangement links TRBV15 to TRBJ1-5, with 8 bases identical to TRBD1. Germline-derived CDR1 and CDR2 are LNHNV and YYDKDF (reference sequence). CDR3 length: 14 amino acids. The V gene end was trimmed by 5 bases and the J gene end by 6 bases; junction bases not matched to a gene: 6. The CDR3 loop is CATSLDRGSQPQHF. CDR3 DNA: TGTGCCACCAGCTTAGACAGGGGAAGTCAGCCCCAGCATTTT.